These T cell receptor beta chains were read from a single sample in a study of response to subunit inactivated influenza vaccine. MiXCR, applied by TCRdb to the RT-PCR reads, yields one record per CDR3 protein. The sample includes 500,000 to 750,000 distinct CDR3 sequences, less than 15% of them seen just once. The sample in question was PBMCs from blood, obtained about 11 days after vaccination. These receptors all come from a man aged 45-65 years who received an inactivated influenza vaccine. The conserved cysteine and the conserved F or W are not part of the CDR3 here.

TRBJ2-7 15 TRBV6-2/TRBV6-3 ASSYLPPAGGTYEQY
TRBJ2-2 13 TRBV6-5 ASSYAHPNTGELF
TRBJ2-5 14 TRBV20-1 SARGRGGNKQETQY
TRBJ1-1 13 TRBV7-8 ASSLGSGENTEAF
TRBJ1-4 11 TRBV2 ASLPGQGAILF
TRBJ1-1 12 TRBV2 ASSVDRSNTEAF
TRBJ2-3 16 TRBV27 ASSQEHPGKVSTDTQY
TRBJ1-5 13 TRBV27 ASSFGGYSNQPQH
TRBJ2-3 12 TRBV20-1 SAAKAGLTDTQY
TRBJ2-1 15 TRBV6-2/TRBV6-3 ASSYLGGRSPYNEQF
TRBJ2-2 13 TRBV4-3 ASSQGSGTTGELF
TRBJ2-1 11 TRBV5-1 ASSLGPDREQF